This paragraph reports one T cell receptor (beta chain). This entry is derived from a study of blood T cell repertoires in COVID-19. The CDR3 runs to 18 residues. The trim removed 0 bases at V and 2 bases at J, leaving 10 bases unmatched. Looked up from germline, CDR1 is LNHNV and CDR2 is YYDKDF (reference sequence). Per the authors' pipeline: Reference gene primer amplification gave nucleated cell count estimates. Measured with immunoSEQ multiplex PCR; TCRdb has only the in-frame clones, and not every one. V and J calls and clone size follow that table, whereas D and trimming were derived from the DNA. The data contain roughly 50,000 clones, around 84% of them seen just once; the ten biggest clones take up 10% to 15%.

V and J are TRBV15 and TRBJ2-3, with 8 bases fitting TRBD2. This receptor was identified in a man between 65 and 85 years old with active COVID-19. The sample taken for sequencing was peripheral blood. The CDR3: CATSRDPWGGGLTDTQYF. In DNA, the CDR3 is TGTGCCACCAGCAGAGACCCCTGGGGCGGGGGGCTCACAGATACGCAGTATTTT. Combining the CDR3 with reference TRBV15 and TRBJ2-3 gives the whole variable domain DAMVIQNPRYQVTQFGKPVTLSCSQTLNHNVMYWYQQKSSQAPKLLFHYYDKDFNNEADTPDNFQSRRPNTSFCFLDIRSPGLGDTAMYLCATSRDPWGGGLTDTQYFGPGTRLTVL.